Listed below are T cell receptor beta chains from one sample, sequenced in a study of OX40 agonist ivuxolimab in advanced cancers. Libraries were prepared by immunoSEQ multiplex PCR; TCRdb keeps only in-frame clonotypes and omits some of them. The sample consists of around 70,000 clones, 85% of them appearing once. The sample here was CD4+ or CD8+ T cells sorted from blood, taken in a trial of the OX40 agonist ivuxolimab. Receptors originate from an adult with an advanced solid tumor such as melanoma, head and neck, liver or kidney cancer. CDR3s include the opening cysteine and the closing phenylalanine or tryptophan.

V: TRBV11-2; J: TRBJ2-7; CDR3: CASSTGLSYEQYF
V: TRBV10-3; J: TRBJ1-4; CDR3: CAISETTSKLFF
V: TRBV5-1; J: TRBJ2-1; CDR3: CASATSSDVGEQFF
V: TRBV28; J: TRBJ1-4; CDR3: CASSRGQGYNEKLFF
V: TRBV18; J: TRBJ2-4; CDR3: CASSPYQGTGGAENIQYF
V: TRBV6-1; J: TRBJ1-2; CDR3: CASRAQGQTIGGYTF
V: TRBV18; J: TRBJ2-1; CDR3: CASSPGQFNEQFF
V: TRBV5-6; J: TRBJ2-5; CDR3: CASSIRRETQYF
V: TRBV25-1; J: TRBJ1-5; CDR3: CASSAFGNQPQHF
V: TRBV7-9; J: TRBJ2-3; CDR3: CASSRHRASTDTQYF
V: TRBV4-3; J: TRBJ1-6; CDR3: CASSQEEQGVSNSPLHF
V: TRBV15; J: TRBJ2-3; CDR3: CATSRDEDRELYF
V: TRBV9; J: TRBJ1-2; CDR3: CASSVVEGYGYTF
V: TRBV6-6; J: TRBJ1-3; CDR3: CASSYSGGSGNTIYF
V: TRBV7-6; J: TRBJ1-3; CDR3: CASSLATGHSGNTIYF
V: TRBV19; J: TRBJ2-7; CDR3: CATTPSRDRVAYEQYF
V: TRBV7-3; J: TRBJ2-5; CDR3: CASSLGSRGAETQYF
V: TRBV10-3; J: TRBJ1-2; CDR3: CAISVAENYGYTF
V: TRBV7-6; J: TRBJ2-7; CDR3: CASSLGVAGDEQYF
V: TRBV7-9; J: TRBJ2-5; CDR3: CASSLDAGAGETQYF
V: TRBV5-4; J: TRBJ2-5; CDR3: CASGPPETQYF
V: TRBV25-1; J: TRBJ2-1; CDR3: CASSNRLSYNEQFF
V: TRBV19; J: TRBJ2-3; CDR3: CASSNSGSTDTQYF
V: TRBV30; J: TRBJ2-5; CDR3: CAWSRTSGLGTQYF
V: TRBV30; J: TRBJ2-3; CDR3: CAWSLWGAGVIDTQYF
V: TRBV19; J: TRBJ2-1; CDR3: CASSLGLAGGDEQFF
V: TRBV5-1; J: TRBJ1-4; CDR3: CASSQQGVTVEKLFF
V: TRBV2; J: TRBJ1-3; CDR3: CASSPRGGQTGNTIYF
V: TRBV7-9; J: TRBJ1-3; CDR3: CASSLRTGPAGPIYF
V: TRBV6-5; J: TRBJ2-7; CDR3: CATSRALGYEQYF
V: TRBV28; J: TRBJ1-2; CDR3: CASTQRGAGGYTF
V: TRBV27; J: TRBJ2-1; CDR3: CASSLQDRTYNEQFF
V: TRBV11-2; J: TRBJ2-1; CDR3: CASSPGLGGYNEQFF
V: TRBV2; J: TRBJ1-5; CDR3: CASRQGNQPQHF
V: TRBV6-5; J: TRBJ1-2; CDR3: CASSYLRTGGGYGYTF
V: TRBV2; J: TRBJ2-5; CDR3: CASSPTRARQETQYF
V: TRBV21-1; J: TRBJ2-3; CDR3: CASLAREGQSTDTQYF
V: TRBV7-9; J: TRBJ2-3; CDR3: CASSPGGDTQYF
V: TRBV27; J: TRBJ2-2; CDR3: CASSLFSGQGSGGGTGELFF
V: TRBV11-2; J: TRBJ2-7; CDR3: CASSLDVGQSFDF
V: TRBV9; J: TRBJ2-3; CDR3: CASSLDARTDTQYF
V: TRBV6-5; J: TRBJ2-7; CDR3: CASSFETGGAYEQYF
V: TRBV2; J: TRBJ1-1; CDR3: CASSVSSTLLNTEAFF
V: TRBV4-2; J: TRBJ2-1; CDR3: CASSPLRGGRNEQFF
V: TRBV7-9; J: TRBJ2-7; CDR3: CASSRGTGNNDEQYF
V: TRBV11-2; J: TRBJ2-1; CDR3: CASSFDDRGVGNEQFF
V: TRBV5-6; J: TRBJ1-2; CDR3: CASSLQAREGYGYTF
V: TRBV7-6; J: TRBJ2-5; CDR3: CASSRSRWESSGETQYF